The 28 T cell receptor beta chains below all came from one sample that was sequenced in a study of T cells after posttransplantation cyclophosphamide. Sequencing was performed with immunoSEQ multiplex PCR; in TCRdb, only in-frame clones are kept and a portion is missing. The table has about 4,700 clones, about three quarters seen once. Controls had myeloablative marrow grafts with methotrexate and calcineurin inhibitor, sampled at 1 year. The sequencing here drew on PBMCs, taken around 290 days after allogeneic stem cell transplant with calcineurin inhibitor and methotrexate. All receptors come from a female patient aged 45-65 years who received an allogeneic stem cell transplant from an unrelated donor, was CMV-positive, and had acute and chronic GVHD. The T cells may partly be graft donor cells.

This chain links TRBV4-1 with TRBJ2-1; 10 bases are a match to TRBD2. Trimming took 5 bases from V and 2 from J; bases not matched to a gene: 6. Germline CDR1 and CDR2: MGHRA and YSYEKL. The CDR3 has 16 amino acids. CDR3 sequence (DNA): TGCGCCAGCAGCTTTACTAGCGGGGTAACCTACAATGAGCAGTTCTTC. Encoded protein: CASSFTSGVTYNEQFF.

This sequence joins TRBV4-1 and TRBJ1-6; D unresolved. The CDR3 is 14 amino acids. CDR1 is MGHRA and CDR2 is YSYEKL in the germline V gene. V was trimmed by 0 bases and J by 8 bases, leaving 8 bases between them. CDR3 DNA: TGCGCCAGCAGCCAAGATGCCGGGTATTCACCCCTCCACTTT. Translation gives CASSQDAGYSPLHF.

The V gene is TRBV2, the J gene TRBJ1-2; D may be TRBD1 (5 bases). CDR3 size: 14 residues. Per the germline V gene, CDR1 is SNHLY and CDR2 is FYNNEI. V shed 7 bases and J shed 4 bases, with 16 bases lying between them. In nucleotides, the CDR3 is TGTGCCAGCACTAAGATACGGGGGAGCTATGGCTACACCTTC. Encoded protein: CASTKIRGSYGYTF.

This clone has just a few counts. The chain carries TRBV7-9 and TRBJ2-7; D remains ambiguous. The germline V gene encodes CDR1 SEHNR and CDR2 FQNEAQ (reference sequence). This CDR3 comprises 13 residues. V was clipped by 3 bases and J by 2 bases, with 8 bases between them. CDR3 amino acids: CASSFNPTYEQYF. CDR3 nucleotide sequence: TGTGCCAGCAGCTTCAATCCAACCTACGAGCAGTACTTC.

V and J are TRBV5-6 and TRBJ2-5, with TRBD1 matching over 8 bases. The V gene's germline CDR1 is SGHDT and CDR2 YYEEEE. The junction had 7 bases not matched to a gene; V was cut back by 1 base and J by 5 bases. This CDR3 spans 15 amino acids. The CDR3 loop is CASSLTAGGGETQYF. The DNA of the CDR3 is TGTGCCAGCAGCTTGACCGCAGGGGGCGGGGAGACCCAGTACTTC. Together with reference TRBV5-6 and TRBJ2-5, the CDR3 gives the full variable domain: DAGVTQSPTHLIKTRGQQVTLRCSPKSGHDTVSWYQQALGQGPQFIFQYYEEEERQRGNFPDRFSGHQFPNYSSELNVNALLLGDSALYLCASSLTAGGGETQYFGPGTRLLVL.

The chain uses TRBV6-5 and TRBJ2-7; maybe TRBD2 (5 bases). Germline V lookup: CDR1 MNHEY, CDR2 SVGAGI. The CDR3 is 13 amino acids. V lost 6 bases and J 7 bases, leaving 16 bases between the germline ends. As DNA, the CDR3 is TGTGCCAGCAGCCTTGGACTCCGAGGTGAGCAGTACTTC. The encoded protein is CASSLGLRGEQYF.

This clone was detected a few times. The V and J genes are TRBV4-1 and TRBJ2-6; 8 bases line up with TRBD1. This CDR3 has 17 amino acids. Germline V gene lookup returns CDR1 MGHRA and CDR2 YSYEKL. V trimming: 6 bases; J trimming: 0 bases; junction bases outside the gene matches: 7. The CDR3: CASSIGTGGSGANVLTF. CDR3 bases: TGCGCCAGCAGTATCGGGACAGGCGGCTCTGGGGCCAACGTCCTGACTTTC.

The rearrangement uses TRBV6-1 and TRBJ2-7; D might be TRBD1 (6 bases). The CDR3 contains 14 residues. Germline CDR1 reads MNHNS; CDR2 reads SASEGT. Deletions cut 1 base from V and 2 bases from J, with 9 bases between. The CDR3 loop reads CASSEVRTAYEQYF. For the CDR3, the DNA is TGTGCCAGCAGTGAAGTACGGACAGCCTACGAGCAGTACTTC.

The chain combines TRBV28 with TRBJ2-2; 11 bases map to TRBD2. Germline V gene data show CDR1 as MDHEN and CDR2 as SYDVKM. There are 16 residues in the CDR3. Trimming took 5 bases from V and 1 from J; bases not matched to a gene: 3. The CDR3 here is CASSDTSGRNTGELFF. For the CDR3, the DNA is TGTGCCAGCAGTGATACTAGCGGGAGGAACACCGGGGAGCTGTTTTTT.

The chain is built from TRBV28 and TRBJ2-3; 8 bases match TRBD2. Germline trimming cut 3 bases from V and 7 bases from J; bases unmatched to any gene: 9. The germline CDR1 and CDR2 sequences are MDHEN and SYDVKM. This CDR3 is built from 15 residues. The chain's CDR3 is CASSFGLAGSHTQYF. In DNA form, the CDR3 reads TGTGCCAGCAGTTTTGGGCTAGCGGGCTCACATACGCAGTATTTT.

This clone was observed a few times. The chain couples TRBV15 to TRBJ2-7; 9 positions agree with TRBD2. Trimming at V came to 1 base and at J to 4 bases, leaving 5 bases not matched to a gene. Germline V gene sequence: CDR1 LNHNV, CDR2 YYDKDF (reference sequence). The CDR3 has 15 amino acids. Here the CDR3 DNA reads TGTGCCACCAGCAGAGGTCCTAGCGGGGCGTACGAGCAGTACTTC. Translating it yields CATSRGPSGAYEQYF.

V and J are TRBV11-1 and TRBJ1-1; the D gene is possibly TRBD1 (5 bases). Trimming removed 2 bases at V and 0 bases at J, with 7 bases between. The germline V gene has CDR1 SGHAT and CDR2 FQDESV (reference sequence). This CDR3 region has 14 residues. The CDR3 spells CASSLFRVNTEAFF. Here the CDR3 DNA reads TGTGCCAGCAGCTTATTCAGGGTGAACACTGAAGCTTTCTTT. The full variable domain, in which reference TRBV11-1 and TRBJ1-1 provide the parts outside the CDR3, is EAEVAQSPRYKITEKSQAVAFWCDPISGHATLYWYRQILGQGPELLVQFQDESVVDDSQLPKDRFSAERLKGVDSTLKIQPAELGDSAMYLCASSLFRVNTEAFFGQGTRLTVV.

V and J are TRBV6-6 and TRBJ1-2, with 7 bases identical to TRBD1. Trimming at V came to 1 base and at J to 2 bases, leaving 1 base not matched to a gene. The CDR3 loop spans 14 amino acids. Germline V gene lookup returns CDR1 MNHNY and CDR2 SVGAGI (reference sequence). CDR3 DNA sequence: TGTGCCAGCAGTTACTTACAGGGGAACTATGGCTACACCTTC. Translating gives CASSYLQGNYGYTF.

The rearrangement links TRBV21-1 to TRBJ1-1. TRBV21-1 is annotated as a pseudogene. The length of the CDR3 is 15 residues. DNA of the CDR3: TGTGCCAGCAGCAAAGGCGAGGTCTGTTGGCCTGAAGCTTTCTTT. The encoded protein is CASSKGEVCWPEAFF.

This clone was counted only a few times. V usage is TRBV7-3 and J usage is TRBJ2-3, with 10 bases lining up with TRBD1. The CDR3 length is 15 residues. Germline CDR1 SGHTA, CDR2 FQGTGA. The V segment lost 6 bases and the J segment 2 bases; nucleotides outside the gene matches: 5. The CDR3 sequence: CASRRTGGNTDTQYF. The DNA for the CDR3 is TGTGCCAGCAGACGGACAGGGGGAAACACAGATACGCAGTATTTT. The entire variable domain, with the rest obtained from reference TRBV7-3 and TRBJ2-3, is as follows: GAGVSQTPSNKVTEKGKYVELRCDPISGHTALYWYRQSLGQGPEFLIYFQGTGAADDSGLPNDRFFAVRPEGSVSTLKIQRTERGDSAVYLCASRRTGGNTDTQYFGPGTRLTVL.

The V call is TRBV5-8, the J call TRBJ2-1; D is unresolved. Germline assignment: CDR1 SGHTS and CDR2 YDEGEE. The CDR3 covers 13 residues. V lost 2 bases to trimming and J lost 10 bases, with 13 bases between them. CDR3 amino acids: CASSFLLGFEQFF. CDR3 nucleotides: TGTGCCAGCAGCTTTCTTCTGGGCTTCGAGCAGTTCTTC.

The chain links TRBV6-1 to TRBJ2-3; TRBD2 aligns across 7 bases. V lost 5 bases, J lost 5 bases, and 10 bases stayed unmatched. Looked up from germline, CDR1 is MNHNS and CDR2 is SASEGT. The CDR3 length is 15 residues. The CDR3 region is CASSRRSGQGDTQYF. The CDR3, as DNA: TGTGCCAGCAGTCGCCGTAGCGGGCAAGGAGATACGCAGTATTTT.

The rearrangement joins TRBV5-5 to TRBJ1-2; tentatively, D is TRBD1 (6 bases). The V end was cut by 4 bases, the J end by 5 bases, with 12 bases between. This CDR3 contains 13 residues. Germline CDR1 SGHKS, CDR2 YYEKEE (reference sequence). CDR3 DNA sequence: TGTGCCAGCAGCCCGGACAGTTTATATGGCTACACCTTC. Translating it yields CASSPDSLYGYTF.

This clone appeared a few times. The chain joins TRBV30 to TRBJ2-1; D may be TRBD2 (6 bases). Germline CDR1 reads GTSNPN; CDR2 reads SVGIG (reference sequence). V gave up 2 bases and J gave up 0 bases, with 20 bases separating them. The CDR3 has 18 residues. CDR3 protein: CAWSKNRLAFSSYNEQFF. CDR3 nucleotides: TGTGCCTGGAGTAAGAACCGTCTAGCGTTTAGCTCCTACAATGAGCAGTTCTTC. The whole variable domain, filled in from reference TRBV30 and TRBJ2-1, reads SQTIHQWPATLVQPVGSPLSLECTVEGTSNPNLYWYRQAAGRGLQLLFYSVGIGQISSEVPQNLSASRPQDRQFILSSKKLLLSDSGFYLCAWSKNRLAFSSYNEQFFGPGTRLTVL.

V is TRBV5-4 and J is TRBJ2-7, with D maybe TRBD2 (5 bases). V shed 2 bases and J shed 1 base, with 13 bases lying between them. The CDR3 length is 15 residues. Per germline, CDR1 SGHNT and CDR2 YYREEE (reference sequence). CDR3 residues: CASSFETTRSYEQYF. CDR3 in DNA: TGTGCCAGCAGCTTTGAGACTACCAGATCCTACGAGCAGTACTTC.

The chain has TRBV11-2 and TRBJ1-1, with D uncertain. Germline CDR1 and CDR2: SGHAT and FQNNGV. Trimming took off 4 bases at V and 0 bases at J, with 9 bases between the two ends. This CDR3 is built from 14 residues. The CDR3 spells CASSSGNMNTEAFF. CDR3 DNA: TGTGCCAGCAGCTCCGGGAACATGAACACTGAAGCTTTCTTT.

This rearrangement joins TRBV15 to TRBJ2-2; possible D gene TRBD1, 5 bases. Trimming took off 0 bases at V and 2 bases at J, with 16 bases between the two ends. CDR1 LNHNV and CDR2 YYDKDF come from the germline V gene (reference sequence). This CDR3 contains 18 residues. As DNA, the CDR3 is TGTGCCACCAGCAGAGATCGAATCCGGACAACTAACACCGGGGAGCTGTTTTTT. Its protein is CATSRDRIRTTNTGELFF.

The gene calls are TRBV29-1 and TRBJ2-3; 8 nucleotides agree with TRBD2. This CDR3 spans 15 amino acids. Per the germline V gene, CDR1 is SQVTM and CDR2 is ANQGSEA. Trimming at V came to 6 bases and at J to 4 bases, leaving 12 bases not matched to a gene. The chain's CDR3 is CSVARVGGAPDTQYF. CDR3 nucleotide sequence: TGCAGCGTGGCGAGGGTCGGGGGGGCCCCAGATACGCAGTATTTT.

This clone was seen a single time. This chain links TRBV5-6 with TRBJ2-7; D possibly corresponds to TRBD2 (5 bases). Germline loops: CDR1 SGHDT, CDR2 YYEEEE. V was trimmed by 2 bases and J by 5 bases, leaving 5 bases between them. This CDR3 spans 11 amino acids. The CDR3 DNA reads as TGTGCCAGCAGCTTAGCGGACGAGCAGTACTTC. This encodes CASSLADEQYF.

This chain connects TRBV27 to TRBJ1-6, with 7 positions matching TRBD1. The V segment lost 5 bases and the J segment 7 bases; nucleotides outside the gene matches: 8. Germline lookup yields CDR1 MNHEY and CDR2 SMNVEV (reference sequence). The CDR3 length is 15 residues. The CDR3 loop reads CASSPRQGTNSPLHF. For the CDR3, the DNA is TGTGCCAGCAGTCCCCGACAGGGTACCAATTCACCCCTCCACTTT.

The V and J genes are TRBV30 and TRBJ2-5; 13 positions match TRBD2. CDR1 and CDR2 from the germline V gene are GTSNPN and SVGIG (reference sequence). The V gene end was trimmed by 3 bases and the J gene end by 3 bases; junction bases not matched to a gene: 13. The CDR3 is 18 amino acids. CDR3 sequence (DNA): TGTGCCTGGAGCCGGGGCAGGTTCGGACTAGCGGGAGAAGAGACCCAGTACTTC. Translated, it gives CAWSRGRFGLAGEETQYF.

This chain uses TRBV30 with TRBJ2-5, with D possibly TRBD2 on 6 matching bases. The CDR3 runs to 16 residues. Trimming removed 3 bases at V and 2 bases at J, with 19 bases between. Germline V gene data show CDR1 as GTSNPN and CDR2 as SVGIG (reference sequence). CDR3 loop: CAWRGWELAEQETQYF. The CDR3 nucleotides are TGTGCCTGGAGGGGGTGGGAGTTAGCGGAGCAAGAGACCCAGTACTTC.

This clone showed up just a few times. V and J are TRBV2 and TRBJ1-5, with D uncertain. Per germline, CDR1 SNHLY and CDR2 FYNNEI. Trimming took off 2 bases at V and 5 bases at J, with 13 bases between the two ends. This CDR3 has 15 residues. The CDR3 bases are TGTGCCAGCAGTGAACGAGGGCGCCGAGATCAGCCCCAGCATTTT. Translating it yields CASSERGRRDQPQHF.